The 17 T cell receptor beta chains in this list originate from one sample, sequenced in a study of monozygotic twins with cystic fibrosis. This table comes from immunoSEQ multiplex PCR, and its TCRdb copy is limited to in-frame clones, with some not included. The table includes 30,000 or so clones, 92% detected once. Material: blood. These receptors were collected from a girl aged 2 to 9 with cystic fibrosis.

The V and J genes are TRBV4-3 and TRBJ2-1, with a weak D call TRBD1 (6 bases). V was shortened by 1 base and J by 9 bases, with 10 bases between the two germline ends. Germline CDR1 reads LGHNA; CDR2 reads YSLEER. The CDR3 has 13 residues. This chain's CDR3 is CASSQGTGFEQFF. CDR3 nucleotides: TGCGCCAGCAGCCAAGGAACAGGGTTTGAGCAGTTCTTC.

This chain uses TRBV10-3 with TRBJ1-6; D is ambiguous. Germline-derived CDR1 and CDR2 are ENHRY and SYGVKD. This CDR3 comprises 13 residues. With 0 bases removed from V and 12 bases from J, the gap between germline ends came to 9 bases. CDR3 in amino acids: CAISESGERPLHF. CDR3 DNA: TGTGCCATCAGTGAGTCGGGAGAGCGACCCCTCCACTTT.

The chain combines TRBV4-3 with TRBJ1-1; tentative D call: TRBD1 (5 bases). The CDR3 contains 19 residues. Trimming removed 1 base at V and 0 bases at J, with 21 bases between. Germline CDR1 reads LGHNA; CDR2 reads YSLEER. CDR3 coding DNA: TGCGCCAGCAGCCAAGGCTTTTCCCGGACGGGACGTGTGAACACTGAAGCTTTCTTT. Amino acid sequence: CASSQGFSRTGRVNTEAFF.

This rearrangement joins TRBV28 to TRBJ1-3; the D gene is possibly TRBD1 (5 bases). This CDR3 has 13 amino acids. Germline assignment: CDR1 MDHEN and CDR2 SYDVKM. Trimming removed 11 bases at V and 0 bases at J, with 11 bases between. The CDR3 sequence is CAVRGSSGNTIYF. The CDR3 bases are TGTGCCGTAAGGGGATCCTCTGGAAACACCATATATTTT. Based on the CDR3 plus reference TRBV28 and TRBJ1-3, the full variable domain is DVKVTQSSRYLVKRTGEKVFLECVQDMDHENMFWYRQDPGLGLRLIYFSYDVKMKEKGDIPEGYSVSREKKERFSLILESASTNQTSMYLCAVRGSSGNTIYFGEGSWLTVV.

V gene TRBV4-1 combines with J gene TRBJ2-1; 8 bases map to TRBD1. CDR1 is MGHRA, CDR2 YSYEKL, per germline. The CDR3 extends over 15 amino acids. Trimming at V came to 6 bases and at J to 4 bases, leaving 8 bases not matched to a gene. The CDR3 DNA is TGCGCCAGCAGTGAGGACAGGGCCACATACAATGAGCAGTTCTTC. Its translation: CASSEDRATYNEQFF.

This clone has just one count. This chain uses TRBV21-1 with TRBJ1-1; the table gives TRBD1 as D, unverified against the DNA. TRBV21-1 is given as a pseudogene. This CDR3 has 15 residues. DNA of the CDR3: TGTGCCAGCAGCAGCCAGGGTGGGCCGAACACTGAAGCTTTCTTT. As protein: CASSSQGGPNTEAFF.

The rearrangement uses TRBV11-2 and TRBJ2-3; 8 nucleotides match TRBD2. J lost 4 bases, V lost 0 bases, and 15 bases had no gene match. The CDR3 has 19 amino acids. Germline V gives CDR1 SGHAT, CDR2 FQNNGV. CDR3 sequence (DNA): TGTGCCAGCAGCTTAGAATCTCCAAGCGGGAGTATTGATGCAGATACGCAGTATTTT. This gives the protein CASSLESPSGSIDADTQYF.

This clone showed up just once. This chain joins TRBV4-2 and TRBJ2-7; no reliable D call. Germline V gene sequence: CDR1 LGHNA, CDR2 YNFKEQ. This CDR3 contains 15 residues. V was shortened by 0 bases and J by 5 bases, with 14 bases between the two germline ends. The CDR3 region is CASSQDLGTNHEQYF. The CDR3 nucleotides read TGTGCCAGCAGCCAAGATCTTGGAACTAACCACGAGCAGTACTTC.

The V and J genes are TRBV6-1 and TRBJ2-6; D uncertain. Deletions cut 7 bases from V and 4 bases from J, with 11 bases between. The germline V gene has CDR1 MNHNS and CDR2 SASEGT. This CDR3 has 14 amino acids. CDR3 protein: CASTEQEGANVLTF. CDR3 DNA sequence: TGTGCCAGCACGGAGCAGGAGGGGGCCAACGTCCTGACTTTC.

The V call is TRBV6-6, the J call TRBJ2-1; tentatively, D is TRBD1 or TRBD2 (5 bases each). The V end lost 2 bases, the J end lost 8 bases, and 13 bases lay between the germline ends. The CDR3 has 14 residues. Germline CDR1 and CDR2: MNHNY and SVGAGI (reference sequence). CDR3 nucleotide sequence: TGTGCCAGCAGTTACCTGGAACGGGGCGATGAGCAGTTCTTC. Translated, it gives CASSYLERGDEQFF.

This rearrangement joins TRBV25-1 to TRBJ2-7, with D tentatively TRBD1 (7 bases). The germline V gene has CDR1 MGHDK and CDR2 SYGVNS. The CDR3 is 14 residues long. The V gene lost 1 base and the J gene lost 6 bases, with 13 bases spanning the gap. In DNA, the CDR3 is TGTGCCAGCAGTGAATTGGAGGGGGCAGGCGAGCAGTACTTC. It encodes CASSELEGAGEQYF.

This chain uses TRBV7-9 with TRBJ2-5, with unresolved D. Germline V gives CDR1 SEHNR, CDR2 FQNEAQ (reference sequence). CDR3 length: 11 residues. The ends were cut back, 3 bases at V and 5 bases at J, with 4 bases in the middle. The CDR3 loop is CASSFSETQYF. For the CDR3, the DNA is TGTGCCAGCAGCTTCTCTGAGACCCAGTACTTC. Full variable domain (outside the CDR3, taken from reference TRBV7-9 and TRBJ2-5): DTGVSQNPRHKITKRGQNVTFRCDPISEHNRLYWYRQTLGQGPEFLTYFQNEAQLEKSRLLSDRFSAERPKGSFSTLEIQRTEQGDSAMYLCASSFSETQYFGPGTRLLVL.

The chain carries TRBV4-3 and TRBJ2-3; D may be TRBD1 or TRBD2 (6 bases each). V gave up 3 bases and J gave up 0 bases, with 13 bases separating them. CDR3 length: 16 amino acids. In germline, CDR1 is LGHNA, CDR2 YSLEER. Written as DNA, the CDR3 is TGCGCCAGCAGCCACTTGGGGGGCCCCAGCACAGATACGCAGTATTTT. Translation: CASSHLGGPSTDTQYF.

The J gene is TRBJ1-2, the V gene TRBV5-4; TRBD1 matches 7 bases. The trim removed 4 bases at V and 3 bases at J, leaving 6 bases unmatched. Germline V gene sequence: CDR1 SGHNT, CDR2 YYREEE (reference sequence). The CDR3 runs to 14 residues. The CDR3 here is CASSQNTGDYGYTF. The DNA for the CDR3 is TGTGCCAGCAGCCAGAATACAGGGGACTATGGCTACACCTTC.

V usage is TRBV10-3 and J usage is TRBJ2-2; D is perhaps TRBD1 (6 bases). Germline values: CDR1 ENHRY, CDR2 SYGVKD. Trimming stripped 10 bases from V and 1 base from J, with 16 bases between. This CDR3 is 15 amino acids long. CDR3 residues: CATQPPTGNTGELFF. In nucleotides, the CDR3 is TGTGCCACCCAGCCCCCGACAGGGAACACCGGGGAGCTGTTTTTT.

The chain links TRBV28 to TRBJ2-1; 10 positions match TRBD2. Germline-derived CDR1 and CDR2 are MDHEN and SYDVKM. The ends lost 3 bases at V and 8 bases at J; junction bases unmatched: 4. This CDR3 is built from 14 residues. The CDR3 is CASSLRLAGDEQFF. CDR3 in DNA: TGTGCCAGCAGTTTGAGACTAGCGGGTGATGAGCAGTTCTTC.

The CDR3 coding sequence is TGTGCCAGTAGTATGGGAGGGGCCGCCTCTGGGGCCAACGTCCTGACTTTC. This translates into CASSMGGAASGANVLTF. The chain combines TRBV19 with TRBJ2-6, with 7 nucleotides matching TRBD2. J was trimmed by 0 bases and V by 3 bases; bases with no gene match: 5. The CDR3 totals 17 residues. CDR1 LNHDA and CDR2 SQIVND come from the germline V gene (reference sequence).